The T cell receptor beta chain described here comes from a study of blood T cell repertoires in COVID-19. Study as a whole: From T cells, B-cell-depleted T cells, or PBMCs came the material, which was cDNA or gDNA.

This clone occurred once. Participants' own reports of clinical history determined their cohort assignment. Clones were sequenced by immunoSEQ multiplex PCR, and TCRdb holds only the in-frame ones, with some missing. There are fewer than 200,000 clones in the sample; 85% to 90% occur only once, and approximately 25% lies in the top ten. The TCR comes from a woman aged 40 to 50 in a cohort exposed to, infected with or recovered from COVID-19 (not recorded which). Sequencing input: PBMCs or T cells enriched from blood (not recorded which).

The CDR3 DNA is TGTGCCAGCAGCTCCGCGTGGGATCAGGGACAGCCCCAGCATTTT. Translation: CASSSAWDQGQPQHF. The chain recombines TRBV11-2 with TRBJ1-5; a weak D match, TRBD1 (5 bases). Germline CDR1 SGHAT, CDR2 FQNNGV. This CDR3 spans 15 amino acids. Deletions cut 4 bases from V and 7 bases from J, with 17 bases between. Variable domain in full (rest from reference TRBV11-2 and TRBJ1-5): EAGVAQSPRYKIIEKRQSVAFWCNPISGHATLYWYQQILGQGPKLLIQFQNNGVVDDSQLPKDRFSAERLKGVDSTLKIQPAKLEDSAVYLCASSSAWDQGQPQHFGDGTRLSIL.